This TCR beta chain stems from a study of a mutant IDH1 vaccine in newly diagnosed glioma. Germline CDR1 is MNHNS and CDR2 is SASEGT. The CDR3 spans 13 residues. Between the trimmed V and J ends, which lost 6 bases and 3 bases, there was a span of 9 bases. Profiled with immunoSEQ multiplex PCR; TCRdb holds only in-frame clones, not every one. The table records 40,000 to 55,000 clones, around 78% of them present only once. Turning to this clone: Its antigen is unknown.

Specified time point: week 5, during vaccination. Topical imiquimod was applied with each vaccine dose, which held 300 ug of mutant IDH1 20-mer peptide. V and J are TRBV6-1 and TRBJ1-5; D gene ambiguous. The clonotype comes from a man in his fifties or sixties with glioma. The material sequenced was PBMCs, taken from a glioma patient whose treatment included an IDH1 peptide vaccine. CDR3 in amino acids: CASSARVNQPQHF. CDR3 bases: TGTGCCAGCAGCGCCCGGGTCAATCAGCCCCAGCATTTT.